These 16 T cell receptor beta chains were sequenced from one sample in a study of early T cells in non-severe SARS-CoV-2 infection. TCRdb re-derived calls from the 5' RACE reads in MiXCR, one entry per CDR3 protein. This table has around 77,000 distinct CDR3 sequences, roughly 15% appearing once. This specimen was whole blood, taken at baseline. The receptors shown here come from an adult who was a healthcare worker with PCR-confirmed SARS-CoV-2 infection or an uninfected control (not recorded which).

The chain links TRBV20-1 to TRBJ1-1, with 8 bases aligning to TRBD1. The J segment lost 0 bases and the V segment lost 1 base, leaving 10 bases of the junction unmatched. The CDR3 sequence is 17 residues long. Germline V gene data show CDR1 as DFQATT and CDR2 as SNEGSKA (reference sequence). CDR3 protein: CSARAEIGQGMNTEAFF. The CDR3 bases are TGCAGTGCTAGAGCAGAGATAGGACAGGGAATGAACACTGAAGCTTTCTTT.

The CDR3 coding sequence is TGTGCCAGCAGCCCAGTGGCGAGGGAGCCTGAGGGTGAGCAGTTCTTC. This translates into CASSPVAREPEGEQFF. The chain has TRBV21-1 and TRBJ2-1; the D call TRBD2 from the table was never checked on the DNA. TRBV21-1 is a recognized pseudogene. CDR3 length: 16 amino acids.

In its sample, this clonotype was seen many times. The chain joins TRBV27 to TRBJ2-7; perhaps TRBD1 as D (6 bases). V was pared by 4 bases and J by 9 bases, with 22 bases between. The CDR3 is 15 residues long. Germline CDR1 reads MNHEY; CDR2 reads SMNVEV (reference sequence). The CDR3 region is CASSSPLDRSLGQYF. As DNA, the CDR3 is TGTGCCAGCAGTTCGCCCCTGGACAGAAGTCTCGGGCAGTACTTC.

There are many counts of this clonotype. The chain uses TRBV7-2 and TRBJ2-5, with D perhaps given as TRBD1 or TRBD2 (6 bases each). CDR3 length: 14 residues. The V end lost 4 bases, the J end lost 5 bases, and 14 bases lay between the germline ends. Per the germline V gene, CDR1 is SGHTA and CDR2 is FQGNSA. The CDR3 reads CASSSRQEGETQYF. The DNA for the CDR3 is TGTGCCAGCAGCTCCCGACAGGAGGGGGAGACCCAGTACTTC.

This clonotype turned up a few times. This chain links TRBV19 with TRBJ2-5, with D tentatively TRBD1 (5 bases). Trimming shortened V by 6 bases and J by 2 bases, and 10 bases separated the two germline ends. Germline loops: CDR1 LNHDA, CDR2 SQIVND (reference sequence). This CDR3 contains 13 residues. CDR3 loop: CASRSTAQETQYF. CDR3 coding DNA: TGTGCCAGTAGGTCGACAGCACAAGAGACCCAGTACTTC.

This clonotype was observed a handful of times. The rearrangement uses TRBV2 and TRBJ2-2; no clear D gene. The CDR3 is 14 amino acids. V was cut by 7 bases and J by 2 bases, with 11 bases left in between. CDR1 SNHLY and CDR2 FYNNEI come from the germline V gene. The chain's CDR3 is CASKDGGNTGELFF. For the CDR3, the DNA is TGTGCCAGCAAGGATGGCGGCAACACCGGGGAGCTGTTTTTT.

The chain's CDR3 is CASSHGTDRTDTQYF. The CDR3 bases are TGTGCCAGCTCACACGGGACAGATCGCACAGATACGCAGTATTTT. This chain joins TRBV18 and TRBJ2-3; 7 bases align to TRBD1. This CDR3 is 15 amino acids long. The junction had 5 bases not matched to a gene; V was cut back by 4 bases and J by 1 base. Looked up from germline, CDR1 is KGHSH and CDR2 is LQKENI. Supplemented by reference TRBV18 and TRBJ2-3, the full variable domain reads NAGVMQNPRHLVRRRGQEARLRCSPMKGHSHVYWYRQLPEEGLKFMVYLQKENIIDESGMPKERFSAEFPKEGPSILRIQQVVRGDSAAYFCASSHGTDRTDTQYFGPGTRLTVL.

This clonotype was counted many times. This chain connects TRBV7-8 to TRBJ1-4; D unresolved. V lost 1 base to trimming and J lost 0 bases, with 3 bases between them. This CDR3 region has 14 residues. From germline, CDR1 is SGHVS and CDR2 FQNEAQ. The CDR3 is CASSLVTTNEKLFF. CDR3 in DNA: TGTGCCAGCAGCTTAGTCACAACTAATGAAAAACTGTTTTTT.

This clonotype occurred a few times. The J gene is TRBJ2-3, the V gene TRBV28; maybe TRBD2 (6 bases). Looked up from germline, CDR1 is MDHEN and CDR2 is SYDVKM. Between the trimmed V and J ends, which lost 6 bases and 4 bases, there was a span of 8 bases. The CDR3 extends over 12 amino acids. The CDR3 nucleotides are TGTGCCAGCAGAGGAGGGCCAGATACGCAGTATTTT. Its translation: CASRGGPDTQYF.

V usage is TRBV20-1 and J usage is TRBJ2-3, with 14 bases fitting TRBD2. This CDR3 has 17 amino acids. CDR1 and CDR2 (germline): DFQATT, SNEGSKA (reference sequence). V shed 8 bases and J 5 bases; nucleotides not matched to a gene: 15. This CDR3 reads CSTTSGTSGSVLDTQYF. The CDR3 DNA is TGCAGTACCACCTCCGGGACTAGCGGGAGTGTGTTAGATACGCAGTATTTT.

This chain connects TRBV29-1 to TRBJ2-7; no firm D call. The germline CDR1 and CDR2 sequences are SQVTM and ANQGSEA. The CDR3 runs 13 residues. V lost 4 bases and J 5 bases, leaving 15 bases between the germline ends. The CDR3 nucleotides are TGCAGCGTTGCTGAGCTCGGAAGAGACGAGCAGTACTTC. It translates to CSVAELGRDEQYF.

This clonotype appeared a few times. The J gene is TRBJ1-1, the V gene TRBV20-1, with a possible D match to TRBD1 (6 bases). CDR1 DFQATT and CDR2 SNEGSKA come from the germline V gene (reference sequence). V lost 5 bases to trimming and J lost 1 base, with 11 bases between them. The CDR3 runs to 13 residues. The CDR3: CSASLDRNTEAFF. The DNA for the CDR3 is TGCAGTGCTTCCCTGGACAGGAACACTGAAGCTTTCTTT.

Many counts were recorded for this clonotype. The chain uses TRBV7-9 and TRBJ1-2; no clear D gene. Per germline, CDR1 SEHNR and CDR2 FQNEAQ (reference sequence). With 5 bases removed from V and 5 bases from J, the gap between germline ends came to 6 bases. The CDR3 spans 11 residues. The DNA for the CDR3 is TGTGCCAGCAGCACGGGGTATGGCTACACCTTC. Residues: CASSTGYGYTF.

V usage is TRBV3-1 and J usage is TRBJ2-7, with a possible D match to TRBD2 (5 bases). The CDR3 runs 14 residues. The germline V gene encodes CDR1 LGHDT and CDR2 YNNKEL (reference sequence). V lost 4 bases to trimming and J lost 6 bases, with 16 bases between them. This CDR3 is CASSPGPFGLEQYF. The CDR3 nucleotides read TGTGCCAGCAGCCCTGGACCCTTCGGACTCGAGCAGTACTTC.

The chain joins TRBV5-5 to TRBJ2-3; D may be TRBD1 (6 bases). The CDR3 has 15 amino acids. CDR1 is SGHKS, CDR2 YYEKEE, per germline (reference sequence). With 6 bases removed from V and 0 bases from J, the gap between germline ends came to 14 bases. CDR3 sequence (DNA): TGTGCCAGCACCCCCAGGCAGGGGAGCACAGATACGCAGTATTTT. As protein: CASTPRQGSTDTQYF.

CDR3 amino acids: CASSFLAGGPREQYF. The CDR3 nucleotides read TGTGCCAGCAGCTTCCTAGCGGGAGGGCCTAGAGAGCAGTACTTC. J is TRBJ2-7 and V is TRBV11-2; 12 positions match TRBD2. Germline CDR1 is SGHAT and CDR2 is FQNNGV. This CDR3 has 15 amino acids. With V trimmed by 3 bases and J by 7 bases, 7 bases remained unmatched.